This passage covers 10 T cell receptor beta chains from one sample sequenced in a study of blood T cell repertoires in COVID-19 (dated by TCRdb to about 2020). Libraries were built with the immunoSEQ multiplex PCR assay. Imported from immuneACCESS, the table was reduced by TCRdb to in-frame sequences with V and J called. These copies leave out some clones; in studies compared against another copy, an unresolved V gene accounts for under half, and the cause of the remainder is not known. The sample includes about 410,000 clones, with over 75% observed a single time. The ten largest account for 1.5% to 1.9% of the sample. Source material: peripheral blood. These receptors all stem from a woman aged 40-49 years with COVID-19, enrolled during active disease.

The rearrangement links TRBV4-1 to TRBJ1-5; 11 nucleotides line up with TRBD1. The CDR3 has 16 residues. In germline, CDR1 is MGHRA, CDR2 YSYEKL. J gave up 6 bases and V 3 bases, and 7 bases lay outside the gene matches. The CDR3 reads CASSQPGQGVGQPQHF. DNA for the CDR3: TGCGCCAGCAGCCAGCCGGGACAGGGGGTGGGTCAGCCCCAGCATTTT.

This chain uses TRBV7-8 with TRBJ2-1; 8 nucleotides line up with TRBD2. The ends lost 4 bases at V and 2 bases at J; junction bases unmatched: 7. The CDR3 is made up of 16 amino acids. CDR1 is SGHVS, CDR2 FQNEAQ, per germline. The chain's CDR3 is CASSSRSGGAYNEQFF. The CDR3 nucleotides read TGTGCCAGCAGCTCCCGCAGCGGGGGTGCCTACAATGAGCAGTTCTTC.

For the CDR3, the DNA is TGTGCCAGCAGCCCCGGGGGGGAATTGCGTGGCTACACCTTC. It specifies CASSPGGELRGYTF. The chain combines TRBV7-9 with TRBJ1-2, with D possibly matching TRBD1 (5 bases). Germline CDR1 SEHNR, CDR2 FQNEAQ (reference sequence). CDR3 size: 14 residues. The V and J ends lost 5 bases and 7 bases respectively, with 17 bases between them.

The gene calls are TRBV30 and TRBJ1-2; D ambiguous. The CDR3 covers 12 residues. Germline V gene data show CDR1 as GTSNPN and CDR2 as SVGIG (reference sequence). V was shortened by 5 bases and J by 0 bases, with 7 bases between the two germline ends. The DNA for the CDR3 is TGTGCCTGGGGCCAGGCTAACTATGGCTACACCTTC. Amino acid sequence: CAWGQANYGYTF. Using reference TRBV30 and TRBJ1-2 for the parts outside the CDR3, the full variable domain is SQTIHQWPATLVQPVGSPLSLECTVEGTSNPNLYWYRQAAGRGLQLLFYSVGIGQISSEVPQNLSASRPQDRQFILSSKKLLLSDSGFYLCAWGQANYGYTFGSGTRLTVV.

V and J are TRBV9 and TRBJ1-1; maybe TRBD1 (6 bases). Trimming took off 3 bases at V and 4 bases at J, with 13 bases between the two ends. The CDR3 length is 14 residues. Germline values: CDR1 SGDLS, CDR2 YYNGEE. The CDR3 region is CASSGQQGFTEAFF. The DNA for the CDR3 is TGTGCCAGCAGCGGACAACAGGGATTCACTGAAGCTTTCTTT.

The rearrangement joins TRBV7-2 to TRBJ1-6; tentatively, D is TRBD1 (5 bases). Germline CDR1 SGHTA, CDR2 FQGNSA. This CDR3 contains 17 residues. Trimming cost V 3 bases and J 0 bases, with 12 bases left between them. The chain's CDR3 is CASSFRRGSSYNSPLHF. The CDR3, as DNA: TGTGCCAGCAGCTTCCGACGGGGGAGCTCCTATAATTCACCCCTCCACTTT.

The V call is TRBV7-2, the J call TRBJ1-2; 8 bases are a match to TRBD1. CDR3 size: 17 residues. Germline V CDR1 and CDR2: SGHTA, FQGNSA. The V and J ends lost 1 base and 10 bases, in that order; junction bases with no gene match: 17. CDR3 nucleotide sequence: TGTGCCAGCAGCTTAGTAGTAGGACAGGGAGTAACTATCTTCTACACCTTC. Translation: CASSLVVGQGVTIFYTF. Using reference TRBV7-2 and TRBJ1-2 for the parts outside the CDR3, the full variable domain is GAGVSQSPSNKVTEKGKDVELRCDPISGHTALYWYRQSLGQGLEFLIYFQGNSAPDKSGLPSDRFSAERTGGSVSTLTIQRTQQEDSAVYLCASSLVVGQGVTIFYTFGSGTRLTVV.

V and J are TRBV5-6 and TRBJ1-5; the D is unclear. Trimming took 0 bases from V and 0 from J, leaving 10 bases between them. The CDR3 sequence is 16 residues long. Germline lookup yields CDR1 SGHDT and CDR2 YYEEEE. The DNA for the CDR3 is TGTGCCAGCAGCTTGGCCCGGCTAGATAGCAATCAGCCCCAGCATTTT. Its translation is CASSLARLDSNQPQHF.

The gene calls are TRBV6-1 and TRBJ1-1; D might be TRBD1 (5 bases). Germline CDR1 and CDR2: MNHNS and SASEGT. With 1 base removed from V and 2 bases from J, the gap between germline ends came to 11 bases. This CDR3 is built from 15 residues. Here the CDR3 DNA reads TGTGCCAGCAGTGAAGGAGACAGATATAACACTGAAGCTTTCTTT. This gives the protein CASSEGDRYNTEAFF.

The chain uses TRBV27 and TRBJ2-1, with 7 nucleotides matching TRBD1. J gave up 8 bases and V 6 bases, and 7 bases lay outside the gene matches. This CDR3 comprises 13 residues. The V gene's germline CDR1 is MNHEY and CDR2 SMNVEV (reference sequence). The CDR3 DNA is TGTGCCAGCAGCCGACAGGGCAACTATGAGCAGTTCTTC. This gives the protein CASSRQGNYEQFF.